This entry describes one T cell receptor (beta chain). The record originates from a study of shared T cell receptors in the human thymus. TCRdb's table, derived via immunoSEQ multiplex PCR, lists solely in-frame clones and lacks some. The sample lists just under 550,000 clones; around 78% were seen once. Trimming at V came to 7 bases and at J to 5 bases, leaving 19 bases not matched to a gene. CDR3 length: 17 amino acids. The germline V gene has CDR1 MGHDK and CDR2 SYGVNS. These data were also reused for a study on human thymus T cells. That work contributes: Corrective cardiac surgery supplied the resected thymus tissue.

The receptor comes from a boy younger than two with a congenital heart defect. V is TRBV25-1 and J is TRBJ2-7; 8 bases are shared with TRBD2. The sequencing input was thymocytes. The CDR3 nucleotides are TGTGCCAGCAAAGGCAGACCCCGGGGGACTAGGGAGAACGAGCAGTACTTC. This sequence encodes CASKGRPRGTRENEQYF.